Sequencing of this T cell receptor beta chain was carried out in a study of blood T cell repertoires in COVID-19. Overall study: The origin of the acute and convalescent COVID-19 samples was the United States, Italy and Spain. Sources were T cells, B-cell-depleted T cells, or PBMCs; the material itself was cDNA or gDNA.

Germline V gene sequence: CDR1 SGHTA, CDR2 FQGTGA. V was shortened by 7 bases and J by 7 bases, with 19 bases between the two germline ends. The CDR3 contains 14 residues. Across about two dozen US areas, participants ranged in age from 18 to 89 years. Clinical history reported by participants formed the basis on which cohorts were assigned. This table comes from immunoSEQ multiplex PCR, and its TCRdb copy is limited to in-frame clones, with some not included. In the table there are some 200,000 clones, approximately 78% of which are singletons. This clonotype was obtained from a woman between 50 and 59 years old who had recovered from COVID-19. V is TRBV7-3 and J is TRBJ1-1; the D is unclear. Sequencing input: PBMCs or T cells enriched from blood (not recorded which). The CDR3 coding sequence is TGTGCCAGCACCTCGGGATCCCCCTTCGGTGAAGCTTTCTTT. Translating it yields CASTSGSPFGEAFF.